The 17 T cell receptor beta chains reported below all come from one sample, sequenced in a study of T cells in Graves' hyperthyroidism and ophthalmopathy. Amplified regions were TCR beta CDR3 sequences from RNA transcripts. First-round RT-PCR of the TCR CDR3 relied on the HTBI primer set. A single record per CDR3 protein comes from TCRdb applying MiXCR to the multiplex PCR reads. The sample contains about 250,000 distinct CDR3 sequences, around 22% of which appear only once. The sequenced sample consisted of blood. Every receptor here comes from a man aged 30 to 45 with Graves' ophthalmopathy.

This chain links TRBV6-2 or TRBV6-3 with TRBJ1-5; D not certain. The V gene's germline CDR1 is MNHEY and CDR2 SVGEGT. V was shortened by 6 bases and J by 5 bases, with 14 bases between the two germline ends. This CDR3 has 14 residues. CDR3 nucleotide sequence: TGTGCCAGCAGAGCTGACGTCCCCTATCAGCCCCAGCATTTT. Translated: CASRADVPYQPQHF.

In nucleotides, the CDR3 is TGTGCCAGCAGTTTATACGATCAAGAGACCCAGTACTTC. Protein: CASSLYDQETQYF. V gene TRBV28 combines with J gene TRBJ2-5; D is uncertain. Germline assignment: CDR1 MDHEN and CDR2 SYDVKM. Trimming stripped 1 base from V and 2 bases from J, with 5 bases between. The CDR3 is made up of 13 amino acids. Based on the CDR3 plus reference TRBV28 and TRBJ2-5, the full variable domain is DVKVTQSSRYLVKRTGEKVFLECVQDMDHENMFWYRQDPGLGLRLIYFSYDVKMKEKGDIPEGYSVSREKKERFSLILESASTNQTSMYLCASSLYDQETQYFGPGTRLLVL.

The chain carries TRBV28 and TRBJ1-3, with TRBD1 identical over 7 bases. This CDR3 is built from 16 residues. Trimming took 4 bases from V and 0 from J; bases not matched to a gene: 6. The germline CDR1 and CDR2 sequences are MDHEN and SYDVKM. The CDR3 DNA follows: TGTGCCAGCAGTTCAGACAGGGTACACTCTGGAAACACCATATATTTT. Residues: CASSSDRVHSGNTIYF.

This clonotype appeared a few times. This chain connects TRBV4-1 to TRBJ2-2, with TRBD1 identical over 8 bases. Germline CDR1 MGHRA, CDR2 YSYEKL. V lost 5 bases, J lost 5 bases, and 13 bases stayed unmatched. The CDR3 spans 17 residues. The CDR3 is CASSYAGQAPRTGELFF. CDR3 DNA sequence: TGCGCCAGCAGCTATGCGGGACAGGCGCCCCGTACCGGGGAGCTGTTTTTT.

This clonotype was counted ten times or more. This chain connects TRBV2 to TRBJ2-7; TRBD2 agrees at 11 bases. The CDR3 length is 14 residues. J was trimmed by 5 bases and V by 6 bases; bases with no gene match: 6. Germline V gives CDR1 SNHLY, CDR2 FYNNEI. In DNA form, the CDR3 reads TGTGCCAGCAGAATTAGCGGGAGGGCCGACGAGCAGTACTTC. The encoded protein is CASRISGRADEQYF.

This clonotype was picked up many times. The V gene is TRBV2, the J gene TRBJ2-2; 9 positions match TRBD2. The CDR3 extends over 15 amino acids. Germline-derived CDR1 and CDR2 are SNHLY and FYNNEI. After removal of 8 bases from V and 3 bases from J, the junction contained 7 bases not matched to a gene. The CDR3 DNA reads as TGTGCCAGCCGCGAGCTAGCGGGACACACCGGGGAGCTGTTTTTT. Amino acids: CASRELAGHTGELFF.

Regarding this clonotype: It may be a read error: a sequence one base away is much more abundant. The CDR3 region has the DNA TGTGCCAGCAGTATAACAGTCAGCACTGAAGCTTTCTTT. Its protein product is CASSITVSTEAFF. The V call is TRBV12-3 or TRBV12-4, the J call TRBJ1-1; D not resolved. V was trimmed by 5 bases and J by 4 bases, leaving 11 bases between them. The CDR3 is 13 amino acids.

This sequence joins TRBV11-2 and TRBJ2-3; the D gene is possibly TRBD2 (5 bases). Trimming stripped 5 bases from V and 0 bases from J, with 12 bases between. Per germline, CDR1 SGHAT and CDR2 FQNNGV. The CDR3 loop spans 15 amino acids. CDR3: CASSPLRTSTDTQYF. CDR3 sequence (DNA): TGTGCCAGCAGCCCTCTTCGGACTAGCACAGATACGCAGTATTTT.

The chain combines TRBV6-9 with TRBJ1-4; 7 nucleotides align to TRBD1. With 3 bases clipped from V and 3 bases from J, the junction kept 7 bases outside the gene matches. The length of the CDR3 is 16 residues. Germline CDR1 reads MNHGY; CDR2 reads SVAAGI. CDR3 coding DNA: TGTGCCAGCAGTTACTTACAGGGGCGGCCTAATGAAAAACTGTTTTTT. Its protein product is CASSYLQGRPNEKLFF.

Worth noting for this clonotype: A much larger clone differs by one base, so this may be a read error. This rearrangement joins TRBV3-1 to TRBJ2-1; D might be TRBD2 (6 bases). Germline V gene sequence: CDR1 LGHDT, CDR2 YNNKEL (reference sequence). Trimming removed 1 base from V and 5 bases from J, with 12 bases in between. This CDR3 region has 15 residues. The CDR3 is CASSQVGSRHNEQFF. The CDR3 nucleotides read TGTGCCAGCAGCCAAGTCGGGAGCCGGCACAATGAGCAGTTCTTC.

This clonotype was counted a few times. The chain couples TRBV7-3 to TRBJ1-1, with D possibly TRBD1 on 5 matching bases. Trimming cost V 0 bases and J 1 base, with 9 bases left between them. Looked up from germline, CDR1 is SGHTA and CDR2 is FQGTGA. This CDR3 contains 15 residues. The CDR3 DNA follows: TGTGCCAGCAGCTTAACGGGGGGAGAGAACACTGAAGCTTTCTTT. It specifies CASSLTGGENTEAFF. The complete variable domain, with remaining parts taken from reference TRBV7-3 and TRBJ1-1, reads GAGVSQTPSNKVTEKGKYVELRCDPISGHTALYWYRQSLGQGPEFLIYFQGTGAADDSGLPNDRFFAVRPEGSVSTLKIQRTERGDSAVYLCASSLTGGENTEAFFGQGTRLTVV.

Many counts were recorded for this clonotype. The chain uses TRBV9 and TRBJ2-1; 8 positions match TRBD2. The CDR3 has 15 residues. J gave up 8 bases and V 2 bases, and 9 bases lay outside the gene matches. CDR1 is SGDLS, CDR2 YYNGEE, per germline. CDR3 bases: TGTGCCAGCAGCGTTGAGAGCGGGAGAGGCTATGAGCAGTTCTTC. Its translation: CASSVESGRGYEQFF.

This chain joins TRBV19 and TRBJ2-2, with 10 bases identical to TRBD2. In germline, CDR1 is LNHDA, CDR2 SQIVND (reference sequence). After removal of 3 bases from V and 0 bases from J, the junction contained 4 bases not matched to a gene. This CDR3 is 17 amino acids long. CDR3 in amino acids: CASSIRTSGSNTGELFF. CDR3 sequence (DNA): TGTGCCAGTAGTATTAGGACTAGCGGATCGAACACCGGGGAGCTGTTTTTT.

This clonotype was detected a few times. The chain is built from TRBV6-5 and TRBJ2-3; the D gene is possibly TRBD1 (6 bases). Germline CDR1 is MNHEY and CDR2 is SVGAGI. V gave up 3 bases and J gave up 0 bases, with 19 bases separating them. The CDR3 is made up of 18 amino acids. The CDR3 DNA reads as TGTGCCAGCAGTTATCTTGCGCAGGGGAAATTGAGCACAGATACGCAGTATTTT. This codes for CASSYLAQGKLSTDTQYF.

This clonotype was seen once. V gene TRBV28 combines with J gene TRBJ2-1; 7 bases line up with TRBD1. Germline V CDR1 and CDR2: MDHEN, SYDVKM. The CDR3 is 15 residues long. Trimming at V came to 4 bases and at J to 4 bases, leaving 7 bases not matched to a gene. CDR3 sequence (DNA): TGTGCCAGCAGTTACCGACAGGGTCCTTACAATGAGCAGTTCTTC. The encoded protein is CASSYRQGPYNEQFF.

This sequence joins TRBV2 and TRBJ2-3; D is possibly TRBD2 (6 bases). Trimming took 4 bases from V and 6 from J, leaving 23 bases between them. The V gene's germline CDR1 is SNHLY and CDR2 FYNNEI. The CDR3 is 17 amino acids. CDR3 protein: CASSVVSGPGPADTQYF. The CDR3 DNA follows: TGTGCCAGCAGTGTGGTGAGCGGGCCAGGCCCGGCGGATACGCAGTATTTT.

The gene calls are TRBV7-9 and TRBJ1-1; D is perhaps TRBD1 (6 bases). V gave up 5 bases and J gave up 0 bases, with 13 bases separating them. The CDR3 extends over 15 amino acids. Germline CDR1 is SEHNR and CDR2 is FQNEAQ (reference sequence). The CDR3 coding sequence is TGTGCCAGCAGCCAAGGACAGAGGATGAACACTGAAGCTTTCTTT. Amino acid sequence: CASSQGQRMNTEAFF.